This T cell receptor (beta chain) was sequenced in a study of blood T cell repertoires in COVID-19. Looking at the study overall: From T cells, B-cell-depleted T cells, or PBMCs came the material, which was cDNA or gDNA.

Germline-derived CDR1 and CDR2 are KGHSH and LQKENI. This CDR3 region has 19 residues. After removal of 5 bases from V and 10 bases from J, the junction contained 18 bases not matched to a gene. Study processing details: Scientists estimated how many nucleated cells there were by amplifying reference gene primers. Assay used: immunoSEQ multiplex PCR; TCRdb lists only in-frame clones, some missing. V and J calls and clone size come straight from that table; D and trimming were deduced from the DNA. Of around 190,000 clones listed, more than 75% are singletons. This TCR derives from a woman over 75 with acute or convalescent COVID-19. The chain joins TRBV18 to TRBJ2-1; 15 positions match TRBD2. Sequencing input: peripheral blood. CDR3 loop: CASSATGTSGRTLPKEQFF. In DNA, the CDR3 is TGTGCCAGCTCAGCCACCGGGACTAGCGGGAGGACACTACCCAAGGAGCAGTTCTTC.